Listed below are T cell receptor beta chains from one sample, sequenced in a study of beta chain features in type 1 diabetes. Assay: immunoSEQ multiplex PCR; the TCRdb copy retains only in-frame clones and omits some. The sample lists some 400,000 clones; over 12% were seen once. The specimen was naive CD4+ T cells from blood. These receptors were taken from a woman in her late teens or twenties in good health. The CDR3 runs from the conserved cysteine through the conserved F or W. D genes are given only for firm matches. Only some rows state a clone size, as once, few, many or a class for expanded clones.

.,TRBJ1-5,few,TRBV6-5,TGTGCCAGCAGCCGCTCGAGGACAGAGCCCCAGCATTTT,CASSRSRTEPQHF
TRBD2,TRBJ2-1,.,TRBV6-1,TGTGCCAGCAGTGGATTGGCGGGGGTCTACAATGAGCAGTTCTTC,CASSGLAGVYNEQFF
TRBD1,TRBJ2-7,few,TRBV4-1,TGCGCCAGCAGCCAAGCCGGGTACAGGGGTTACGAGCAGTACTTC,CASSQAGYRGYEQYF
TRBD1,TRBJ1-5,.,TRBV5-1,TGCGCCAGCAGCTTGGGCCAGGGGGGCAATCAGCCCCAGCATTTT,CASSLGQGGNQPQHF
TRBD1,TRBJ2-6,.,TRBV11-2,TGTGCCAGCAGCTTCGGACAGGGGGCTGGGGCCAACGTCCTGACTTTC,CASSFGQGAGANVLTF
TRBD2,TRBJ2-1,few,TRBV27,TGTGCCAGCTCTCCGACCCCCAGGCCGACTAGCGGGGTTCAGTTCTTC,CASSPTPRPTSGVQFF
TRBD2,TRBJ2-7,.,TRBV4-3,TGCGCCAGCAGCCAAGATCTGGGCGGGAGCCCCTACGAGCAGTACTTC,CASSQDLGGSPYEQYF
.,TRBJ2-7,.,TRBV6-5,TGTGCCAGCACCCCCGGGTCCTCCTACGAGCAGTACTTC,CASTPGSSYEQYF
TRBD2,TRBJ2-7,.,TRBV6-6,TGTGCCAGCAGCGATCGGACTAGCGGGAGACAACAGTACTTC,CASSDRTSGRQQYF
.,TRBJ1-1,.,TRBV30,TGTGCCTGGAGGTGGGGGGGCCTTTGGACTGAAGCTTTCTTT,CAWRWGGLWTEAFF
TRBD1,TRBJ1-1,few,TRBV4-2,TGTGCCAGCAGCCAAGGCCCAGGGGGTTTTTTCTTT,CASSQGPGGFFF
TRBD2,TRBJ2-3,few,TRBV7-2,TGTGCCAGCAGCTTTCAGACTAGCGGAACGACGCTGGATACGCAGTATTTT,CASSFQTSGTTLDTQYF
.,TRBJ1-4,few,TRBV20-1,TGCAGTGCTAGTCCCATTGAAAAACTGTTTTTT,CSASPIEKLFF
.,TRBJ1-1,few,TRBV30,TGTGCCTGGTTAAGAAGGGGACACCCGAACACTGAAGCTTTCTTT,CAWLRRGHPNTEAFF
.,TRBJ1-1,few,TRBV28,TGTGCCAGCCAGAGGTCGGGCACTGAAGCTTTCTTT,CASQRSGTEAFF
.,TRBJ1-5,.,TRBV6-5,TGTGCCAGCAGTTACTCAGGCAGGAGCAATCAGCCCCAGCATTTT,CASSYSGRSNQPQHF
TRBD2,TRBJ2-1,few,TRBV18,TGTGCCAGCTCACCAAGCGGGGGGGGATACAATGAGCAGTTCTTC,CASSPSGGGYNEQFF
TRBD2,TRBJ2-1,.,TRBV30,TGTGCCTGGACTAGCGGGAGATTCGATGAGCAGTTCTTC,CAWTSGRFDEQFF
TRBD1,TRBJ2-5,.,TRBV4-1,TGCGCCAGCAGAGGACAGGGGAGGAGTGGTCAAGAGACCCAGTACTTC,CASRGQGRSGQETQYF
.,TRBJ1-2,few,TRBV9,TGTGCCAGCAGCCGGGTGTATGGCTACACCTTC,CASSRVYGYTF
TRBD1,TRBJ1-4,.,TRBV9,TGTGCCAGCAGCCCCCGGACAGGGGAGGAAAAACTGTTTTTT,CASSPRTGEEKLFF
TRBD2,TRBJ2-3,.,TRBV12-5,TGTGCTAGTGGTTTGTCCCCGGGACTAGGCACAGATACGCAGTATTTT,CASGLSPGLGTDTQYF
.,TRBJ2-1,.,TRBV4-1,TGCGCCAGCAGCCAAGATTCAGAGCGGCGCTACAATGAGCAGTTCTTC,CASSQDSERRYNEQFF
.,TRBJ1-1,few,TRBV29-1,TGCAGCGTTGATTACCCGTCGGGAGGTTTCTTT,CSVDYPSGGFF
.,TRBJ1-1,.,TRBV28,TGTGCCAGCAGTTCTCGTATCCCTGAAGCTTTCTTT,CASSSRIPEAFF
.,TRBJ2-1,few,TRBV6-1,TGTGCCAGCAGAATAATAGCGGATTCCTACAATGAGCAGTTCTTC,CASRIIADSYNEQFF
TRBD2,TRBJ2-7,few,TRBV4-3,TGCGCCAGCAGCCAAGATAGTCGCGGGGGATACGAGCAGTACTTC,CASSQDSRGGYEQYF
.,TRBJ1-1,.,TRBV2,TGTGCCAGCAGTGAAACGTGGCTGAACACTGAAGCTTTCTTT,CASSETWLNTEAFF
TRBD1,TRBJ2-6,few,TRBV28,TGTGCCAGCAGTACCTGGACAGGGGGCGATTCTGGGGCCAACGTCCTGACTTTC,CASSTWTGGDSGANVLTF
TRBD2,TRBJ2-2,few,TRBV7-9,TGTGCCAGCAGCCCGACTAGCGTGAACACCGGGGAGCTGTTTTTT,CASSPTSVNTGELFF
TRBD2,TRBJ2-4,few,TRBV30,TGTGCCTTGAGCTTAGCGGGAGGAAACATTCAGTACTTC,CALSLAGGNIQYF
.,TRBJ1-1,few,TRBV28,TGTGCCAGCAGTTCTCCCCGGGACATCGGGACTGAAGCTTTCTTT,CASSSPRDIGTEAFF
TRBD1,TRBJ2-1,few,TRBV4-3,TGCGCCAGCAGCCTGGGACAGGGTTTCAATGAGCAGTTCTTC,CASSLGQGFNEQFF
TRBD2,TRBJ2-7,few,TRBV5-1,TGCGCCAGCAGTTACGGACTAGCGGGGGGCTACGAGCAGTACTTC,CASSYGLAGGYEQYF
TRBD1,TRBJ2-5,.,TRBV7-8,TGTGCCAGCAGCCGGGACAGGGGGGAGACCCAGTACTTC,CASSRDRGETQYF
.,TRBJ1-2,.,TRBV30,TGTGCCGGAAGGACAGCTGCCAACTATGGCTACACCTTC,CAGRTAANYGYTF
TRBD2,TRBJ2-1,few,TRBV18,TGTGCCAGCTCACCGACGGGACTAGCGGGAGGTTTGAATGAGCAGTTCTTC,CASSPTGLAGGLNEQFF
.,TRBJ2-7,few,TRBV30,TGTGCCTGGCGGGGGAGCTCCTACGAGCAGTACTTC,CAWRGSSYEQYF
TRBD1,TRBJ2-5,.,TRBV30,TGTGCCTGGAGACCACAGGGGCCCCTGGAGACCCAGTACTTC,CAWRPQGPLETQYF
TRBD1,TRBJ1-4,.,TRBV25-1,TGTGCCAGCAGTGATCCCGGGACAGGGAGAGAAAAACTGTTTTTT,CASSDPGTGREKLFF
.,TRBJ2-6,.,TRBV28,TGTGCCAGCAGTTTAGGGGGCTCCTCTGGGGCCAACGTCCTGACTTTC,CASSLGGSSGANVLTF
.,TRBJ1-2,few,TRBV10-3,TGTGCCATCAGTGCAGGGGCCTATGGCTACACCTTC,CAISAGAYGYTF
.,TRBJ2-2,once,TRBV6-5,TGTGCCAGCAGCTTAAGGAGGGGTCACACCGGGGAGCTGTTTTTT,CASSLRRGHTGELFF
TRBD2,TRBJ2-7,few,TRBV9,TGTGCCAGCAGCCGAAGGACTAGCGGGAGTCCCAGATCCTACGAGCAGTACTTC,CASSRRTSGSPRSYEQYF
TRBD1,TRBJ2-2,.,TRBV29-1,TGCAGCGTTCCACGGACAGGGCGATCCGGGGAGCTGTTTTTT,CSVPRTGRSGELFF